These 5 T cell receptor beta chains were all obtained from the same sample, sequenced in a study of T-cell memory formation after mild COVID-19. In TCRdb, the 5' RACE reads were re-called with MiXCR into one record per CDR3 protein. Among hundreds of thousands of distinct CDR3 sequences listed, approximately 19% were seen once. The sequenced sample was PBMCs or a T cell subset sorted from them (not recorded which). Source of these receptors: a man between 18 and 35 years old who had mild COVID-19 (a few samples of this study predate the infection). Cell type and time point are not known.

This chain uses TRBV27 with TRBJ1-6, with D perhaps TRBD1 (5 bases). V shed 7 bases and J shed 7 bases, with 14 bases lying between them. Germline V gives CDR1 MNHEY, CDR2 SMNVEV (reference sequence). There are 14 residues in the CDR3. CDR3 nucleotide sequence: TGTGCCAGCACTCTCTGGGGGGGGAATTCACCCCTCCACTTT. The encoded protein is CASTLWGGNSPLHF.

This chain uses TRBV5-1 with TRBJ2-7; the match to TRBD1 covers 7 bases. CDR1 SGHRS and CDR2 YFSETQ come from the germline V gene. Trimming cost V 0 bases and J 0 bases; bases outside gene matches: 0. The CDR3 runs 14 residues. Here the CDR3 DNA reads TGCGCCAGCAGCTTGGGGGACAGCTCCTACGAGCAGTACGTC. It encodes CASSLGDSSYEQYV.

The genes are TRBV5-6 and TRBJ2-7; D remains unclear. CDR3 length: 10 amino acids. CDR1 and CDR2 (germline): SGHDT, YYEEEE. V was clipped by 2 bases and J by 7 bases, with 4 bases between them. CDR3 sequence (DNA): TGTGCCAGCAGCTTTGAGGAGCAGTACGTC. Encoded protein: CASSFEEQYV.

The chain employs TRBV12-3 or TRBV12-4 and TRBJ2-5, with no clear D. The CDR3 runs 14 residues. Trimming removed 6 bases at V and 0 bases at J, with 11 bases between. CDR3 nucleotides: TGTGCCAGCAGCGCCACAGCGTACCAAGAGACCCAGTACTTC. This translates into CASSATAYQETQYF.

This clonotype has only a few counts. The CDR3 loop reads CASSEFDGYEQYV. Here the CDR3 DNA reads TGTGCCAGCAGTGAATTTGACGGCTACGAGCAGTACGTC. The chain joins TRBV6-1 to TRBJ2-7; D ambiguous. The CDR3 length is 13 residues. Germline assignment: CDR1 MNHNS and CDR2 SASEGT. V was pared by 2 bases and J by 3 bases, with 8 bases between.